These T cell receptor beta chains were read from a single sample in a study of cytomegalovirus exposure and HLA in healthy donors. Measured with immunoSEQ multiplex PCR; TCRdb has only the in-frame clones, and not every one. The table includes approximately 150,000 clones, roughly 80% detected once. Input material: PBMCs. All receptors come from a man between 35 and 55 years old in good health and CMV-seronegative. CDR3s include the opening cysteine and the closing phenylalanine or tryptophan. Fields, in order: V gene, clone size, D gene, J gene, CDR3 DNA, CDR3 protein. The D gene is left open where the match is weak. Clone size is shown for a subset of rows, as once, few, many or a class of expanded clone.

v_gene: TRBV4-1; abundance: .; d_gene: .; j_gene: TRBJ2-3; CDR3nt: TGCGCCAGCAGCCAAGCCTTCGGGGCAGATACGCAGTATTTT; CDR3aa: CASSQAFGADTQYF
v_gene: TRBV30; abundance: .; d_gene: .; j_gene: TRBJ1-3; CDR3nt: TGTGCCTCGGCACGGGACTCCAGAAACACCATATATTTT; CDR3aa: CASARDSRNTIYF
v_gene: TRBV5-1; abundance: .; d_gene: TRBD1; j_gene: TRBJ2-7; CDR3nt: TGCGCCAGCAGCTTGAAGGGACAGGTAACGCCCTACGAGCAGTACTTC; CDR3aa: CASSLKGQVTPYEQYF
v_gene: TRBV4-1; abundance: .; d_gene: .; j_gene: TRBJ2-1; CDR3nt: TGCGCCAGCAGCCCGATACAGAACTCCTACAATGAGCAGTTCTTC; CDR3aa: CASSPIQNSYNEQFF
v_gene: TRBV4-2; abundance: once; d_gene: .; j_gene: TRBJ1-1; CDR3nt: TGTGCCAGCAGCCAAGATGAAAGGGGCCTGGACACTGAAGCTTTCTTT; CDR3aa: CASSQDERGLDTEAFF
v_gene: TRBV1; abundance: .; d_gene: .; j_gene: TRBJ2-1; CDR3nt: TGCACCAGCGGGAGGGGTGTGGGGAACTACAATGAGCAGTTCTTC; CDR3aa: CTSGRGVGNYNEQFF
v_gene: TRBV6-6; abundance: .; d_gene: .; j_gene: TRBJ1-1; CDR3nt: TGTGCCAGCAGACTAGGATCCGGGACAATGAACACTGAAGCTTTCTTT; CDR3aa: CASRLGSGTMNTEAFF
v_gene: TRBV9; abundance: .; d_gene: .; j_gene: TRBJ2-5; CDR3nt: TGTGCCAGCAGCGTAGAGGGCAGCATGGGGCCAGCGTACTTC; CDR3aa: CASSVEGSMGPAYF
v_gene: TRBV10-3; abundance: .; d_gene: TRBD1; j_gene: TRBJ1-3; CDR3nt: TGTGCCATCAAAACAGGGGGTTCTGGAAACACCATATATTTT; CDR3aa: CAIKTGGSGNTIYF
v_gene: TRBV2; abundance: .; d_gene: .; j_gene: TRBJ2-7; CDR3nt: TGTGCCAGCAGAGGGGCGTTAGAGCAGTACTTC; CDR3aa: CASRGALEQYF
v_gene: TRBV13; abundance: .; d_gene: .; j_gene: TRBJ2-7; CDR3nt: TGTGCCAGCAGCTTCCTCGTAGAGTCCGAGCAGTACTTC; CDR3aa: CASSFLVESEQYF
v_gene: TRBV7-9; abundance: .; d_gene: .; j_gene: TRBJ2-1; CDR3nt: TGTGCCAGCAGCTTAGCGACAGTTCCCTACAATGAGCAGTTCTTC; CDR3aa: CASSLATVPYNEQFF
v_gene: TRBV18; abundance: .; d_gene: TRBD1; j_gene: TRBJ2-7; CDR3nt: TGTGCCAGCTCACCGGACAGGGTCGGCGAGCAGTACTTC; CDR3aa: CASSPDRVGEQYF
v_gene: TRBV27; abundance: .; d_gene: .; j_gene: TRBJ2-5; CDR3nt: TGTGCCAGCAGTTGGGGGGGCCGGGAAAAAGAGACCCAGTACTTC; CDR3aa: CASSWGGREKETQYF
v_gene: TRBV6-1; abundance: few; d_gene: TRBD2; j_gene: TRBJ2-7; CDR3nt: TGTGCCAGCAGTGAAAGCGGGGGGATTCCCTACGAGCAGTACTTC; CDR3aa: CASSESGGIPYEQYF
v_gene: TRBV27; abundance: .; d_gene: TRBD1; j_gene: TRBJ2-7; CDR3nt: TGTGCCAGCAGTCTCCGGGACAGGGCCTACGAGCAGTACTTC; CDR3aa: CASSLRDRAYEQYF
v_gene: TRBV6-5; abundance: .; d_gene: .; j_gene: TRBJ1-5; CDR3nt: TGTGCCAGCAGTTACTCTCCCGGGAATCAGCCCCAGCATTTT; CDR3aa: CASSYSPGNQPQHF
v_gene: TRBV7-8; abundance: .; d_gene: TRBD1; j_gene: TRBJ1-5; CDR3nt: TGTGCCAGCAGCTCCCGGGACAGCTATCAGCCCCAGCATTTT; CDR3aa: CASSSRDSYQPQHF
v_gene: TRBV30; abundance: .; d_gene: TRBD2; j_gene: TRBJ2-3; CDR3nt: TGTGCCTGGGACGCCATAGCGGGGGCCACAGATACGCAGTATTTT; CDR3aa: CAWDAIAGATDTQYF
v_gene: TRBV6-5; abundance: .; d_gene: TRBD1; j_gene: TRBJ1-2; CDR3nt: TGTGCCAGCAGTTCCGCATCACAGGGGACCGGCTCTGGCTACACCTTC; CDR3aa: CASSSASQGTGSGYTF
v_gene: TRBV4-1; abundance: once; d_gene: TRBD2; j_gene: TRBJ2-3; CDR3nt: TGCGCCAGCAGCCCCGTAGCGGGGGGCACAGATACGCAGTATTTT; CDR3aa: CASSPVAGGTDTQYF
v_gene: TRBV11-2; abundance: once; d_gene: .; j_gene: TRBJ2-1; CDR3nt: TGTGCCAGCAGCTTAGGGCAGGACAAGCGCTCCTACAATGAGCAGTTCTTC; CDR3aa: CASSLGQDKRSYNEQFF
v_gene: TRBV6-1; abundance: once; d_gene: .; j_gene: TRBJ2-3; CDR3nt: TGTGCCAGCAGACTTGTGGGGGGGCTCACAGATACGCAGTATTTT; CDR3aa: CASRLVGGLTDTQYF
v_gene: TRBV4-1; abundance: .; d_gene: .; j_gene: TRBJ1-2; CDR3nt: TGCGCCAGCAGCCAAGAACAGGAAGGCTATGGCTACACCTTC; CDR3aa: CASSQEQEGYGYTF
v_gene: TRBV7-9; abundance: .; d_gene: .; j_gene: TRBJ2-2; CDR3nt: TGTGCCAGCAGCAGAACAGGGTCCGGGGAGCTGTTTTTT; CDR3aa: CASSRTGSGELFF
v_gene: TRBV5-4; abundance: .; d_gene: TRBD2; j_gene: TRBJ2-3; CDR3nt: TGTGCCAGCAGCTTGGGGATGCGGATATCGAGCGGGGGTAGCACAGATACGCAGTATTTT; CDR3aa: CASSLGMRISSGGSTDTQYF
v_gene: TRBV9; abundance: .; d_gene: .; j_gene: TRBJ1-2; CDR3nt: TGTGCCAGCAGCGCGGCCCCGCGGGGGGGAGGCTACACCTTC; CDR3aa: CASSAAPRGGGYTF
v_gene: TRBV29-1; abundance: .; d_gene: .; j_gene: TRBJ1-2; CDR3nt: TGCAGCGTTGACATGGGGGGAACGGAGTATGGCTACACCTTC; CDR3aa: CSVDMGGTEYGYTF
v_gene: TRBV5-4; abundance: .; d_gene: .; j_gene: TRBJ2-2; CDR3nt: TGTGCCAGCAGCTTGGCTGACACCGGGGAGCTGTTTTTT; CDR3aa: CASSLADTGELFF
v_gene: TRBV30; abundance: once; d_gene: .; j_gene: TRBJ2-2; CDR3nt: TGTGCCTGGAGTGTAGGGACACCAAACACCGGGGAGCTGTTTTTT; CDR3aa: CAWSVGTPNTGELFF
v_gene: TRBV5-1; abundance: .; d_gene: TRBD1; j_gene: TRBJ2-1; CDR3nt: TGCGCCAGCAGCTTAAGACAGGGGGACAATGAGCAGTTCTTC; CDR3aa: CASSLRQGDNEQFF
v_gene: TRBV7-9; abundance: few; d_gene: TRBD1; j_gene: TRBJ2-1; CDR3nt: TGTGCCAGCAGCTTGGGGACAGGGGGTAACAATGAGCAGTTCTTC; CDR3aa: CASSLGTGGNNEQFF